This entry lists 11 T cell receptor beta chains sequenced from one sample in a study of identical twins. One entry per CDR3 protein, called by TCRdb with MiXCR from the 5' RACE reads. Counted here are around 680,000 distinct CDR3 sequences, approximately 9% occurring once; the ten biggest clones make up approximately 0.94%. The sample was also linked to a second study, of yellow fever vaccine responses in identical twins.

The sample comprised PBMCs. These receptors came from a woman aged 18-35 years in good health.

This clonotype was counted many times. The chain links TRBV4-1 to TRBJ2-7, with 11 positions matching TRBD2. Looked up from germline, CDR1 is MGHRA and CDR2 is YSYEKL. The length of the CDR3 is 19 residues. Losses at the gene ends were 0 bases for V and 5 bases for J; bases not matched to a gene: 15. The CDR3 here is CASSQDYLGELAGEDEQYF. CDR3 bases: TGCGCCAGCAGCCAAGATTATTTGGGGGAACTAGCGGGAGAGGACGAGCAGTACTTC.

This clonotype was detected only a few times. The junction differs from germline at one of its ends, possibly a read error. V usage is TRBV7-7 and J usage is TRBJ2-2; 9 nucleotides match TRBD1. Germline values: CDR1 SSHAT, CDR2 FNYEAQ (reference sequence). The CDR3 runs 14 residues. The CDR3 here is CASSTRTGAGELFF. The CDR3 bases are TGTGCTAGCAGTACGAGGACAGGGGCCGGGGAGCTGTTTTTT.

This chain links TRBV19 with TRBJ2-7; 11 positions match TRBD2. The CDR3 has 16 residues. Germline-derived CDR1 and CDR2 are LNHDA and SQIVND (reference sequence). The trim removed 6 bases at V and 2 bases at J, leaving 9 bases unmatched. The CDR3 region is CASSPVVAGGPYEQYF. The CDR3 coding sequence is TGTGCCAGTAGCCCAGTCGTAGCGGGAGGGCCCTACGAGCAGTACTTC. The variable domain in full, with the rest retrieved from reference TRBV19 and TRBJ2-7, is DGGITQSPKYLFRKEGQNVTLSCEQNLNHDAMYWYRQDPGQGLRLIYYSQIVNDFQKGDIAEGYSVSREKKESFPLTVTSAQKNPTAFYLCASSPVVAGGPYEQYFGPGTRLTVT.

This clonotype turned up a few times. V is TRBV10-3 and J is TRBJ2-7, with 12 bases lining up with TRBD1. Germline assignment: CDR1 ENHRY and CDR2 SYGVKD. V shed 6 bases, J shed 5 bases, and the junction held 8 bases outside the gene matches. The CDR3 is 15 amino acids. CDR3 nucleotides: TGTGCCATCAGCGACGGGACAGGGGGCAGGAACGAGCAGTACTTC. This encodes CAISDGTGGRNEQYF.

This clonotype came up a few times. CDR3 bases: TGTGCCAGCAGTTTATCGTGGCCATCATGGCAGTACTTC. The encoded protein is CASSLSWPSWQYF. The chain combines TRBV27 with TRBJ2-7; D unclear. Trimming shortened V by 0 bases and J by 9 bases, and 12 bases separated the two germline ends. Germline V gives CDR1 MNHEY, CDR2 SMNVEV (reference sequence). The CDR3 is made up of 13 amino acids.

This clonotype appeared a few times. In nucleotides, the CDR3 is TGTGCCAGCAGTGGGAGCAGAACCTCCTACGAGCAGTACTTC. Its protein is CASSGSRTSYEQYF. The gene calls are TRBV6-1 and TRBJ2-7, with D hard to call. The CDR3 runs to 14 residues. Trimming shortened V by 4 bases and J by 0 bases, and 10 bases separated the two germline ends. The V gene's germline CDR1 is MNHNS and CDR2 SASEGT.

This clonotype was seen repeatedly, ten times or more. The V call is TRBV6-5, the J call TRBJ1-2; 7 nucleotides line up with TRBD1. Unmatched junction bases numbered 5, after V lost 0 bases and J lost 4 bases. The CDR3 has 15 amino acids. CDR1 MNHEY and CDR2 SVGAGI come from the germline V gene. The CDR3, as DNA: TGTGCCAGCAGTTACTCTTGGGACAGCTTCTATGGCTACACCTTC. It encodes CASSYSWDSFYGYTF.

This clonotype showed up many times. CDR3 DNA sequence: TGTGCCAGCAGTTACGCGGGAGCCCCAGAGACCCAGTACTTC. Its protein is CASSYAGAPETQYF. The chain combines TRBV12-3 or TRBV12-4 with TRBJ2-5; 7 nucleotides align to TRBD2. After removal of 4 bases from V and 4 bases from J, the junction contained 6 bases not matched to a gene. The CDR3 is made up of 14 amino acids.

The chain joins TRBV14 to TRBJ2-1, with D perhaps matching TRBD1 (6 bases). V was clipped by 2 bases and J by 3 bases, with 11 bases between them. The CDR3 spans 15 residues. Germline-derived CDR1 and CDR2 are SGHDN and FVKESK. The CDR3 DNA is TGTGCCAGCAGCCAATTGGGGGCGCACTACAATGAGCAGTTCTTC. This translates into CASSQLGAHYNEQFF.

The J gene is TRBJ2-2, the V gene TRBV4-3; TRBD2 agrees at 10 bases. The J segment lost 5 bases and the V segment lost 3 bases, leaving 6 bases of the junction unmatched. This CDR3 contains 16 residues. Germline CDR1 reads LGHNA; CDR2 reads YSLEER. The DNA for the CDR3 is TGCGCCAGCAGCCAGGGACTAGCGAGTCTTACCGGGGAGCTGTTTTTT. Translation: CASSQGLASLTGELFF.

This clonotype has only a few counts. The chain links TRBV20-1 to TRBJ2-3, with 8 nucleotides matching TRBD2. With V trimmed by 6 bases and J by 5 bases, 7 bases remained unmatched. Germline V CDR1 and CDR2: DFQATT, SNEGSKA (reference sequence). CDR3 length: 13 amino acids. DNA of the CDR3: TGCAGTGCCCACGGGGGGGGCAGAGATACGCAGTATTTT. Its protein product is CSAHGGGRDTQYF.